The entry below describes one T cell receptor (beta chain). One end of the junction fails to match germline, which may point to a read error. Using MiXCR, TCRdb reanalyzed the PCR reads. The sample contains fewer than 7,500 clones, 25% to 35% of which appear only once. These data originate in a study of metastatic and nonmetastatic thyroid tumors. Patients had received no treatment of any kind before thyroid surgery. Germline CDR1 and CDR2: KGHSH and LQKENI. The CDR3 is made up of 16 amino acids. Sequencing used tumor tissue. The chain joins TRBV18 to TRBJ2-1, with TRBD2 matching 7 bases. The source of this sequence is a female donor with papillary thyroid cancer or a benign thyroid nodule (not recorded which). Some clones in this sample may be carry-over from other donors' samples. The CDR3 DNA is TGCGCCAGCTCACCGAGCGGGGCCGGGTCCCACAATGAGCAGTTCTTC. Its protein product is CASSPSGAGSHNEQFF. The full variable domain, completed using reference TRBV18 and TRBJ2-1, is NAGVMQNPRHLVRRRGQEARLRCSPMKGHSHVYWYRQLPEEGLKFMVYLQKENIIDESGMPKERFSAEFPKEGPSILRIQQVVRGDSAAYFCASSPSGAGSHNEQFFGPGTRLTVL.